These 22 T cell receptor beta chains originate from one sample sequenced in a study of cytomegalovirus exposure and HLA in healthy donors. The repertoire was sequenced with immunoSEQ multiplex PCR; TCRdb's copy has only in-frame clones and lacks some. The sample yields approximately 260,000 clones, more than 75% seen once. Sequences were obtained from PBMCs. Receptor source: a woman between 25 and 40 years old in good health and CMV-seropositive.

V and J are TRBV11-2 and TRBJ2-3; TRBD2 matches at 7 bases. This CDR3 contains 16 residues. After removal of 3 bases from V and 6 bases from J, the junction contained 12 bases not matched to a gene. Germline V gene sequence: CDR1 SGHAT, CDR2 FQNNGV. In nucleotides, the CDR3 is TGTGCCAGCAGCTTGTCTAGCGGACCTCGCCCGGATACGCAGTATTTT. Protein product: CASSLSSGPRPDTQYF.

V is TRBV19 and J is TRBJ1-2; the match to TRBD1 covers 9 bases. The CDR3 totals 17 residues. V was clipped by 5 bases and J by 7 bases; unmatched bases: 17. From germline, CDR1 is LNHDA and CDR2 SQIVND (reference sequence). The CDR3 DNA reads TGTGCCAGTAGTGCCTACAGGGGGCTCGATACTCCTGGTGGCTACACCTTC. It codes for CASSAYRGLDTPGGYTF.

This chain uses TRBV6-5 with TRBJ2-1; D is unresolved. Germline V gives CDR1 MNHEY, CDR2 SVGAGI. V lost 0 bases to trimming and J lost 4 bases, with 13 bases between them. This CDR3 contains 16 residues. CDR3 loop: CASSYSKAYLYNEQFF. Written as DNA, the CDR3 is TGTGCCAGCAGTTACTCAAAAGCGTACCTTTACAATGAGCAGTTCTTC.

This chain connects TRBV27 to TRBJ1-2, with 9 bases lining up with TRBD1. Trimming cost V 5 bases and J 4 bases; bases outside gene matches: 8. Germline assignment: CDR1 MNHEY and CDR2 SMNVEV (reference sequence). CDR3 length equals 15 residues. The CDR3 sequence: CASSTGTGSGYGYTF. In DNA, the CDR3 is TGTGCCAGCAGTACAGGGACAGGGAGTGGCTATGGCTACACCTTC.

CDR3 residues: CAISEVGVYEQYF. Here the CDR3 DNA reads TGTGCCATCAGTGAGGTGGGAGTCTACGAGCAGTACTTC. V usage is TRBV10-3 and J usage is TRBJ2-7, with D possibly TRBD2 on 5 matching bases. This CDR3 comprises 13 residues. Trimming removed 2 bases at V and 3 bases at J, with 8 bases between. CDR1 ENHRY and CDR2 SYGVKD come from the germline V gene.

The chain couples TRBV7-2 to TRBJ2-7; 8 positions agree with TRBD1. The V gene end was trimmed by 7 bases and the J gene end by 6 bases; junction bases not matched to a gene: 8. The germline V gene has CDR1 SGHTA and CDR2 FQGNSA. CDR3 length: 13 residues. CDR3 region: CASTLDRGGEQYF. The CDR3 DNA follows: TGTGCCAGCACTCTCGACAGGGGTGGCGAGCAGTACTTC. Filled out from reference TRBV7-2 and TRBJ2-7, the complete variable domain reads GAGVSQSPSNKVTEKGKDVELRCDPISGHTALYWYRQSLGQGLEFLIYFQGNSAPDKSGLPSDRFSAERTGGSVSTLTIQRTQQEDSAVYLCASTLDRGGEQYFGPGTRLTVT.

The count of this clone is one. This chain connects TRBV1 to TRBJ2-5; the D call TRBD1 from the table was never checked on the DNA. TRBV1 is annotated as a pseudogene. CDR3 length: 15 amino acids. CDR3 in DNA: TGCACCAGCAGCCAAGTTAGGGGGCGATGGGAGACCCAGTACTTC. This encodes CTSSQVRGRWETQYF.

The chain has TRBV14 and TRBJ2-3; D not certain. V was clipped by 2 bases and J by 0 bases, with 9 bases between them. Germline V gene data show CDR1 as SGHDN and CDR2 as FVKESK. The CDR3 sequence is 15 residues long. The CDR3 loop is CASSQYATSTDTQYF. The CDR3 DNA sequence: TGTGCCAGCAGCCAATACGCTACTAGCACAGATACGCAGTATTTT.

This sequence joins TRBV7-2 and TRBJ2-4, with 8 bases that match TRBD2. V was pared by 0 bases and J by 0 bases, with 16 bases of the junction left unmatched. CDR3 length: 21 amino acids. The germline gives CDR1 SGHTA, CDR2 FQGNSA. CDR3 coding DNA: TGTGCCAGCAGCTTAGCGATAAGCGGGAGAGTTGGGGTCGAAGCCAAAAACATTCAGTACTTC. Protein: CASSLAISGRVGVEAKNIQYF.

The J gene is TRBJ1-2, the V gene TRBV5-4, with unresolved D. Germline CDR1 and CDR2: SGHNT and YYREEE (reference sequence). The CDR3 consists of 15 residues. V lost 4 bases and J lost 1, with 14 bases in between. The CDR3 DNA reads as TGTGCCAGCAGCCTGGATCAGCGGAATAACTATGGCTACACCTTC. It is translated as CASSLDQRNNYGYTF. The whole variable domain, remainder taken from reference TRBV5-4 and TRBJ1-2, is ETGVTQSPTHLIKTRGQQVTLRCSSQSGHNTVSWYQQALGQGPQFIFQYYREEENGRGNFPPRFSGLQFPNYSSELNVNALELDDSALYLCASSLDQRNNYGYTFGSGTRLTVV.

The chain has TRBV4-1 and TRBJ2-5; D possibly corresponds to TRBD1 (6 bases). In germline, CDR1 is MGHRA, CDR2 YSYEKL. CDR3 length: 14 amino acids. V dropped 1 base and J dropped 2 bases, with 8 bases sitting between them. CDR3 DNA sequence: TGCGCCAGCAGCCAAGTAGGACAGCAAGAGACCCAGTACTTC. This gives the protein CASSQVGQQETQYF.

The CDR3 DNA sequence: TGTGCCTGGAGCCGTAGGGCAGGTGGAGGATGGTCCTACGAGCAGTACTTC. It specifies CAWSRRAGGGWSYEQYF. The chain links TRBV30 to TRBJ2-7; TRBD2 is a possible D gene (5 bases). The V gene lost 3 bases and the J gene lost 1 base, with 22 bases spanning the gap. CDR3 length equals 17 residues. The germline CDR1 and CDR2 sequences are GTSNPN and SVGIG (reference sequence).

This clone has only a few counts. This chain connects TRBV27 to TRBJ2-7; a possible D gene is TRBD1 (5 bases). Trimming stripped 5 bases from V and 0 bases from J, with 8 bases between. Germline-derived CDR1 and CDR2 are MNHEY and SMNVEV (reference sequence). The CDR3 is 13 amino acids. Written as DNA, the CDR3 is TGTGCCAGCAGTAAACAGGACTCCTACGAGCAGTACTTC. Its translation: CASSKQDSYEQYF.

The chain links TRBV6-1 to TRBJ1-4; 8 bases align to TRBD1. CDR1 is MNHNS and CDR2 is SASEGT in the germline V gene. The ends lost 6 bases at V and 9 bases at J; junction bases unmatched: 9. The CDR3 totals 14 residues. CDR3 DNA sequence: TGTGCCAGCAGGTTGACAGGGGACTTTCAAAAACTGTTTTTT. Protein product: CASRLTGDFQKLFF.

The rearrangement uses TRBV4-2 and TRBJ1-3; D is unclear. The CDR3 has 15 amino acids. Looked up from germline, CDR1 is LGHNA and CDR2 is YNFKEQ. V gave up 2 bases and J gave up 0 bases, with 8 bases separating them. CDR3: CASSQLTSSGNTIYF. Written as DNA, the CDR3 is TGTGCCAGCAGCCAACTCACGAGCTCTGGAAACACCATATATTTT.

The chain is built from TRBV2 and TRBJ1-4, with a weak D call TRBD1 (5 bases). Germline loops: CDR1 SNHLY, CDR2 FYNNEI. The V and J ends lost 3 bases and 8 bases respectively, with 10 bases between them. The CDR3 consists of 13 residues. CDR3 protein: CASSDRVGEKLFF. CDR3 DNA: TGTGCCAGCAGTGACAGGGTGGGAGAAAAACTGTTTTTT.

The chain uses TRBV5-6 and TRBJ2-1; a weak D match, TRBD2 (5 bases). Per germline, CDR1 SGHDT and CDR2 YYEEEE. This CDR3 has 11 residues. With 2 bases removed from V and 14 bases from J, the gap between germline ends came to 11 bases. This CDR3 reads CASSLRTSKFF. The CDR3 nucleotides read TGTGCCAGCAGCTTACGGACTTCGAAGTTCTTC.

CDR3: CASSLFGLRSGNTIYF. The CDR3 DNA reads as TGTGCCAGCAGTTTATTTGGGCTGCGCTCTGGAAACACCATATATTTT. J is TRBJ1-3 and V is TRBV27; D call uncertain. The CDR3 has 16 residues. The germline V and J ends were trimmed by 1 base and 0 bases, with 10 bases remaining between them. Germline CDR1 reads MNHEY; CDR2 reads SMNVEV (reference sequence).

CDR3 nucleotides: TGTGCCAGCAGTTGGGGACTAGCGGACTACAATGAGCAGTTCTTC. It codes for CASSWGLADYNEQFF. The chain recombines TRBV27 with TRBJ2-1; TRBD2 matches at 11 bases. This CDR3 has 15 residues. The V segment lost 4 bases and the J segment 3 bases; nucleotides outside the gene matches: 2. The germline V gene encodes CDR1 MNHEY and CDR2 SMNVEV (reference sequence).

The chain joins TRBV18 to TRBJ1-2; 7 nucleotides line up with TRBD1. The germline CDR1 and CDR2 sequences are KGHSH and LQKENI. CDR3 length: 14 amino acids. V lost 2 bases, J lost 3 bases, and 3 bases stayed unmatched. Here the CDR3 reads CASSPTGDYYGYTF. The DNA of the CDR3 is TGTGCCAGCTCACCAACAGGGGACTACTATGGCTACACCTTC.

V usage is TRBV28 and J usage is TRBJ1-1; D ambiguous. Trimming took off 3 bases at V and 2 bases at J, with 7 bases between the two ends. The length of the CDR3 is 13 residues. Germline CDR1 is MDHEN and CDR2 is SYDVKM. The CDR3 DNA sequence: TGTGCCAGCAGTTTTAGCGTTAACACTGAAGCTTTCTTT. Residues: CASSFSVNTEAFF.

The chain is built from TRBV5-1 and TRBJ2-2; 7 bases are a match to TRBD2. Trimming removed 2 bases from V and 1 base from J; junction bases left unmatched: 5. The germline CDR1 and CDR2 sequences are SGHRS and YFSETQ. This CDR3 is 16 amino acids long. The CDR3 spells CASSFGLGVNTGELFF. CDR3 DNA: TGCGCCAGCAGCTTTGGACTAGGGGTGAACACCGGGGAGCTGTTTTTT.